This T cell receptor (beta chain) is drawn from a study of PD-1 blockade in classical Hodgkin lymphoma. Study-wide results and limits: Similar baseline diversity was found in complete responders and newly diagnosed patients.

Every patient experienced relapse after autologous stem cell transplantation, and brentuximab vedotin exposure varied. Concerning this clone itself: What it recognizes is unknown.

TCRdb's table, derived via immunoSEQ multiplex PCR, lists solely in-frame clones and lacks some. Among 70,000 or so clones listed, 65% to 75% were seen once. This CDR3 comprises 14 residues. The germline CDR1 and CDR2 sequences are SGDLS and YYNGEE. Trimming removed 6 bases at V and 1 base at J, with 8 bases between. This receptor was taken from a human donor with classical Hodgkin lymphoma. Sample: peripheral blood mononuclear cells (PBMCs), taken before the second cycle of nivolumab. The chain employs TRBV9 and TRBJ1-6; the D is unclear. Here the CDR3 DNA reads TGTGCCAGCAACGGTGATTCCTATAATTCACCCCTCCACTTT. Residues: CASNGDSYNSPLHF.